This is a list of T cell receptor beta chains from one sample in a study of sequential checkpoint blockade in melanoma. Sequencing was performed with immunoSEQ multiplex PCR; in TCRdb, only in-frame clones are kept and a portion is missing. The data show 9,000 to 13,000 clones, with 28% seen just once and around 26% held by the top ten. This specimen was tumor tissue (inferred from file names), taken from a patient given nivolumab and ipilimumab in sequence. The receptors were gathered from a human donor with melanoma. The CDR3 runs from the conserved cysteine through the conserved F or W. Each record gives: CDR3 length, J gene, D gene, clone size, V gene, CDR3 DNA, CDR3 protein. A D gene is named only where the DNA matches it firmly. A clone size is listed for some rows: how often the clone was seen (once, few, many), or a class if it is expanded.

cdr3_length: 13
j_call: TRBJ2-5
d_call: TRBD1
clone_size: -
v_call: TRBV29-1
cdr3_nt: TGCAGCGCCCGAGAAGGACAGGGAGAGACCCAGTACTTC
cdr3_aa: CSAREGQGETQYF

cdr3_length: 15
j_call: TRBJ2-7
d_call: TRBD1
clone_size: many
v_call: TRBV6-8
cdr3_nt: TGTGCCAGCAGAGCCACAGGGGGCGCTTTCTTCGAGCAGTACTTC
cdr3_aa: CASRATGGAFFEQYF

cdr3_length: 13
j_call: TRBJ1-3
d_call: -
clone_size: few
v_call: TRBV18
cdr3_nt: TGTGCCAGCTCACCAGGAACTGGAAACACCATATATTTT
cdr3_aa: CASSPGTGNTIYF

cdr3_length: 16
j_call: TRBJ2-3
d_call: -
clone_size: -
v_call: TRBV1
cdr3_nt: TGCGCCAGCAGCCAGGGGACTAGCGGGGGGCCAGATACGCAGTATTTT
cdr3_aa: CASSQGTSGGPDTQYF

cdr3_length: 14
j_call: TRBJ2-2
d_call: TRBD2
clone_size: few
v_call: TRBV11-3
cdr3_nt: TGTGCCAGCAGGGAGCGGGGATACACCGGGGAGCTGTTTTTT
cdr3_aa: CASRERGYTGELFF

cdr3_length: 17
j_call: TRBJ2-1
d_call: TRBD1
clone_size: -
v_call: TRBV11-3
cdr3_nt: TGTGCCAGCAGCTTAGGGACCGGGACAGGGAGGAGCAATGAGCAGTTCTTC
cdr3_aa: CASSLGTGTGRSNEQFF

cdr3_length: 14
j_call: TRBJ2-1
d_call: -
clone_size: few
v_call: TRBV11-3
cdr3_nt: TGTGCCAGCAGCTTAGTCGGCTCCCTCAATGAGCAGTTCTTC
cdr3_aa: CASSLVGSLNEQFF

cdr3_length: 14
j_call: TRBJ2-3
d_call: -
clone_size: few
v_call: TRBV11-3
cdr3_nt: TGTGCCAGCAGCTTGGTCGGTGAGACAGATACGCAGTATTTT
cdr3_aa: CASSLVGETDTQYF

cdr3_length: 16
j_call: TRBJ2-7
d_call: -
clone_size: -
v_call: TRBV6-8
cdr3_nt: TGTGCCAGCAGTGACACAGACATAGTAAGCTCCTACGAGCAGTACTTC
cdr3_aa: CASSDTDIVSSYEQYF

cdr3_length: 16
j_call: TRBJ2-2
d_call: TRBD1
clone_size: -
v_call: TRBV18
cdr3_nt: TGTGCCAGCTCACCCCCGGGACAGCTGAACACCGGGGAGCTGTTTTTT
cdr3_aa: CASSPPGQLNTGELFF

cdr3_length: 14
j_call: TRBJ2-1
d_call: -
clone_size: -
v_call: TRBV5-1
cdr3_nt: TGCGCCAGCAGCTTGGCCGAATTCGGGGTTGAGCAGTTCTTC
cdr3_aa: CASSLAEFGVEQFF

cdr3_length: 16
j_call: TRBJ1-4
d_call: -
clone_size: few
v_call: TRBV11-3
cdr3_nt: TGTGCCAGCAGCGACTTACGGGCAGGCACAAATGAAAAACTGTTTTTT
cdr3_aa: CASSDLRAGTNEKLFF

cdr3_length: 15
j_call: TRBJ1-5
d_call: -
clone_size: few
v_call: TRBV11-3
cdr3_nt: TGTGCCAGCAGCTTGTTTGGAATCGGCAATCAGCCCCAGCATTTT
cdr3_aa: CASSLFGIGNQPQHF

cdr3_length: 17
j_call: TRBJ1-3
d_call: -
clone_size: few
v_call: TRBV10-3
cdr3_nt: TGTGCCATCAGTGAGTCTATAGGCAGATCCTCTGGAAACACCATATATTTT
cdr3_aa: CAISESIGRSSGNTIYF

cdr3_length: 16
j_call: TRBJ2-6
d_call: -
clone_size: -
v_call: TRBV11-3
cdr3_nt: TGTGCCAGCAGCCGGAACCGCGGTTCCGGGGCCAACGTCCTGACTTTC
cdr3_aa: CASSRNRGSGANVLTF

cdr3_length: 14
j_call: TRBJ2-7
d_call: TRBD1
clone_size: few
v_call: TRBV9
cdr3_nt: TGTGCCAGCAGCGCCAGGGACAGAACCTACGAGCAGTACTTC
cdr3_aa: CASSARDRTYEQYF

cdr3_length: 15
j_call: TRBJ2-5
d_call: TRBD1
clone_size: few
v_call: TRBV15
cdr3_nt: TGTGCCACCAGCAGAGGGAACTCGGACAGGGGGACCCAGTACTTC
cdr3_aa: CATSRGNSDRGTQYF

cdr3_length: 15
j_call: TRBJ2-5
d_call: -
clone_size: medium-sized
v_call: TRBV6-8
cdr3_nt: TGTGCCAGCAACCAGTGGGTCCTGTTGGGCGAGACCCAGTACTTC
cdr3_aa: CASNQWVLLGETQYF

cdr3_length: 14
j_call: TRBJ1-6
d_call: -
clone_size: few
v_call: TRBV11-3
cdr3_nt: TGTGCCAGCAGCTTGCGGCTCCCGGGTTCACCCCTCCACTTT
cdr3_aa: CASSLRLPGSPLHF

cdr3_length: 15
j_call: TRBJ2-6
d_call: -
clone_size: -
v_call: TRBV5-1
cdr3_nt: TGCGCCAGCAGCTTACAGGGCCGGGGGGCCAACGTCCTGACTTTC
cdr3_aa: CASSLQGRGANVLTF

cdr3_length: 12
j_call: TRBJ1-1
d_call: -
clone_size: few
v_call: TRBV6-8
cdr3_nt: TGTGCCAGCACTCCTGGAGGGACTGAAGCTTTCTTT
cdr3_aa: CASTPGGTEAFF

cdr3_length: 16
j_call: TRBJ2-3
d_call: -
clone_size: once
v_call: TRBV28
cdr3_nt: TGTGCCAGCAGTTTTTCTGGAAGCGGTAACACAGATACGCAGTATTTT
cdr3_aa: CASSFSGSGNTDTQYF

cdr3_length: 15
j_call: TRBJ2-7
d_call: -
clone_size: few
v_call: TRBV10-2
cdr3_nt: TGCGCCAGCAGTGAGTTTATAGGGGACGTCTACGAGCAGTACTTC
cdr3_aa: CASSEFIGDVYEQYF

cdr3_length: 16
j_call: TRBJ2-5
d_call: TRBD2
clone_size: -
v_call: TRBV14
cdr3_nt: TGTGCCAGCAGCCAGGCGGGACTAGCGGGGCAAGAGACCCAGTACTTC
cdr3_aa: CASSQAGLAGQETQYF

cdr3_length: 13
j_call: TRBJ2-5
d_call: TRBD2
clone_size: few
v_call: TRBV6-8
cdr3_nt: TGTGCCATCAGTTTAGCGGGGCAAGAGACCCAGTACTTC
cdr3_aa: CAISLAGQETQYF

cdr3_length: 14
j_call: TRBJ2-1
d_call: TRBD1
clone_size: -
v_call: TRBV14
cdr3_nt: TGTGCCAGCTCTCTAGGGGGCCCCTACAATGAGCAGTTCTTC
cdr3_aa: CASSLGGPYNEQFF

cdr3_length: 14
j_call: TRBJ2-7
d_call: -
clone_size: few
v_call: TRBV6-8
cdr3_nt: TGTGCCAGCAACGATCAAGGAAGCTCCTACGAGCAGTACTTC
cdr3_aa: CASNDQGSSYEQYF

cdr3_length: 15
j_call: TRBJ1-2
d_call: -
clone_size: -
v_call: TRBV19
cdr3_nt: TGTGCCAGTAGTATAGGCCCACGGGCCCCCTATGGCTACACCTTC
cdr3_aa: CASSIGPRAPYGYTF

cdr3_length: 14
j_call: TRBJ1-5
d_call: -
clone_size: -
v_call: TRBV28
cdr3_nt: TGTGCCAGCAGTTTGGTCCGGGGGCTTCAGCCCCAGCATTTT
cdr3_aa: CASSLVRGLQPQHF

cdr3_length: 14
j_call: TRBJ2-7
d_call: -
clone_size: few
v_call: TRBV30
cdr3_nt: TGTGCCTGGAGTGAAGCAGGAAGATACTACGAGCAGTACTTC
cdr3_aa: CAWSEAGRYYEQYF

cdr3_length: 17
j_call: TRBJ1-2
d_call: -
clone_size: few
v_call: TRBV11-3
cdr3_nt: TGTGCCAGCAGCTTAGTGCGGTACGGGGCCCGCAACTATGGCTACACCTTC
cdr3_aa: CASSLVRYGARNYGYTF

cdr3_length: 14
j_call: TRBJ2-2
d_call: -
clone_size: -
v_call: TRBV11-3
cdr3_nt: TGTGCCAGCAGCTTAGGTGGCCCGAGGGGGGAGCTGTTTTTT
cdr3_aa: CASSLGGPRGELFF

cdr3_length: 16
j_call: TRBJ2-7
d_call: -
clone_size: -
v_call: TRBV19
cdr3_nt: TGTGCCAGTAGCACCCAGGGGGGGAATCGCTTCTACGAGCAGTACTTC
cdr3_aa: CASSTQGGNRFYEQYF

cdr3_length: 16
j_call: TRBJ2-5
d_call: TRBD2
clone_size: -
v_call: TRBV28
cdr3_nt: TGTGCCAGCAGTCCCGCTAGCGGGGGGGCCTGGGAGACCCAGTACTTC
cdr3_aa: CASSPASGGAWETQYF

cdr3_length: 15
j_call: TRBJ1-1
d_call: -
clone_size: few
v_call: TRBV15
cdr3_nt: TGTGCCACCAGCAGAGTCCGGGCCTCAGGCACTGAAGCTTTCTTT
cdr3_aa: CATSRVRASGTEAFF

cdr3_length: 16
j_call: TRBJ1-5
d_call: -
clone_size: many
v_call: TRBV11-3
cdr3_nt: TGTGCCAGCAGCTCCGACCCAACCGGGATCTCCGGGCCCCAGCATTTT
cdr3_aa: CASSSDPTGISGPQHF

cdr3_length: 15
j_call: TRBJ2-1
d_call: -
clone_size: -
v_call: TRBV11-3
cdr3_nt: TGTGCCAGCAGCTTAGGCAGGGACCCTTACAATGAGCAGTTCTTC
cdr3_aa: CASSLGRDPYNEQFF

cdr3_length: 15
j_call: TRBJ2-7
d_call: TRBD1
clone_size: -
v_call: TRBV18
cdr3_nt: TGTGCCAGCTCACCGAGGACAGGGGGCGGCTACGAGCAGTACTTC
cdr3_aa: CASSPRTGGGYEQYF

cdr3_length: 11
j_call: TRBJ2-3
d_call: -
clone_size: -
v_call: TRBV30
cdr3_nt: TGTGCCTGGAGTCGGTCGAATACGCAGTATTTT
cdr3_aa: CAWSRSNTQYF

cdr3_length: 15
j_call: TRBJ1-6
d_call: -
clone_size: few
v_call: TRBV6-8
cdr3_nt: TGTGCCAGCAGTTATACAGGAACTAGAGGTTCACCCCTCCACTTT
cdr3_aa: CASSYTGTRGSPLHF

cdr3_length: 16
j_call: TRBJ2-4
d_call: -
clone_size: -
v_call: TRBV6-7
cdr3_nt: TGTGCCAGCAGTTATGGTCCAAGCAGGGCCAAAAACATTCAGTACTTC
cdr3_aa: CASSYGPSRAKNIQYF

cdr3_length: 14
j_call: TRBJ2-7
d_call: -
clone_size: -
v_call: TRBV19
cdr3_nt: TGTGCCAGTAGTATGTACCTCGGGGTCTACGAGCAGTACTTC
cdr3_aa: CASSMYLGVYEQYF

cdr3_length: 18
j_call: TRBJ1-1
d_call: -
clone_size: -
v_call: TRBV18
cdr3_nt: TGTGCCAGCTCACCGTCGATTCTTACGGAGGGACTCCCCAATGAAGCTTTCTTT
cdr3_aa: CASSPSILTEGLPNEAFF

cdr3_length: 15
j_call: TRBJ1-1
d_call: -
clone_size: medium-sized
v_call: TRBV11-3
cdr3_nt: TGTGCCAGCAGCCCCCGGACAGACCCGAACACTGAAGCTTTCTTT
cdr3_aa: CASSPRTDPNTEAFF

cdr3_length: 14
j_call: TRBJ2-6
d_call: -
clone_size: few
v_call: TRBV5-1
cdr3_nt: TGCGCCAGCAGTCCCAACTCTGGGGCCAACGTCCTGACTTTC
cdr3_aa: CASSPNSGANVLTF